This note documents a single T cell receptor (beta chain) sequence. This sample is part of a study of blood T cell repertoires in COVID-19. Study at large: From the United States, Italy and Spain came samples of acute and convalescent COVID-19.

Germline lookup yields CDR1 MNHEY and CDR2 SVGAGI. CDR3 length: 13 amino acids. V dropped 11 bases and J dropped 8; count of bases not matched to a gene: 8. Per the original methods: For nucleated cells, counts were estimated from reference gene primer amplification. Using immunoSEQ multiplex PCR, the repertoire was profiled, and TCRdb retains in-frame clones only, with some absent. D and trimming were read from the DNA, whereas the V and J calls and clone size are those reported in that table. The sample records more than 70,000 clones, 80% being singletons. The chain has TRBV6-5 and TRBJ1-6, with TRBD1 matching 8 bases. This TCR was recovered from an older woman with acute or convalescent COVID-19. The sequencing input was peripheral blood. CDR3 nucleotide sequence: TGTGCCTGTAGGGGGACAGGTTATTCACCCCTCCACTTT. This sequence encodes CACRGTGYSPLHF.